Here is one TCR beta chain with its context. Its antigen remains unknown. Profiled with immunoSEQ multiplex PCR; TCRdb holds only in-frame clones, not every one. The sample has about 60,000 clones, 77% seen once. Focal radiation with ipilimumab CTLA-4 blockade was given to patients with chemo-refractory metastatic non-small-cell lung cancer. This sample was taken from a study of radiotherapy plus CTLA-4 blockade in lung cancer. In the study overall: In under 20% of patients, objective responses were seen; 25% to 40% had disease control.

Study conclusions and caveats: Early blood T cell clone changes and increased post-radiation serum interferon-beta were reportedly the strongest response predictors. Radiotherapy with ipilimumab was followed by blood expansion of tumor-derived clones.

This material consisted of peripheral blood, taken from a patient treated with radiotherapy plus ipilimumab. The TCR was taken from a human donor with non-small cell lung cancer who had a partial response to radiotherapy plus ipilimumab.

The CDR3 sequence: CATNGSPSYEQYF. CDR3 coding DNA: TGTGCCACTAACGGGAGCCCCTCCTACGAGCAGTACTTC. This chain connects TRBV28 to TRBJ2-7; perhaps TRBD2 as D (6 bases). The V and J ends lost 10 bases and 0 bases respectively, with 13 bases between them. The CDR3 contains 13 residues. CDR1 and CDR2 (germline): MDHEN, SYDVKM.